This T cell receptor beta chain was profiled in a study of shared clonotypes between healthy human individuals. General study points: The generation probabilities recorded for non-shared clonotypes fell below those of clonotypes shared by all four donors.

Details on this clone: Its antigen remains unknown.

Per the germline V gene, CDR1 is SGDLS and CDR2 is YYNGEE. The CDR3 length is 15 residues. V gave up 0 bases and J gave up 0 bases, with 8 bases separating them. Clones were sequenced by immunoSEQ multiplex PCR, and TCRdb holds only the in-frame ones, with some missing. The data hold roughly 650,000 clones, with roughly 97% observed a single time. Sequencing was performed on naive CD4+ T cells sorted from blood. The subset here: CD45RA+ positively selected. This sequence was found in a woman in her 30s in good health. The gene calls are TRBV9 and TRBJ2-3; D gene ambiguous. The CDR3: CASSVEGTSTDTQYF. The DNA for the CDR3 is TGTGCCAGCAGCGTAGAGGGAACTAGCACAGATACGCAGTATTTT.